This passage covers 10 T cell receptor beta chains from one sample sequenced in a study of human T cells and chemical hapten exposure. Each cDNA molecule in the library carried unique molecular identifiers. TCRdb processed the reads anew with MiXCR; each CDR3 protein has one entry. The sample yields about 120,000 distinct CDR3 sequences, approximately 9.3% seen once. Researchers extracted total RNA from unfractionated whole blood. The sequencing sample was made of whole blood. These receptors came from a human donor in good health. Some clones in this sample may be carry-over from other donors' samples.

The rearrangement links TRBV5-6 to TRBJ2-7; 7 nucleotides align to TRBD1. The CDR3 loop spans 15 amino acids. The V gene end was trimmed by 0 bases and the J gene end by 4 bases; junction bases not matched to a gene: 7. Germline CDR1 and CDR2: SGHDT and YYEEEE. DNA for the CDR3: TGTGCCAGCAGCTTGGCCGCAGGGGGTGGGTACGAGCAGTACTTC. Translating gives CASSLAAGGGYEQYF.

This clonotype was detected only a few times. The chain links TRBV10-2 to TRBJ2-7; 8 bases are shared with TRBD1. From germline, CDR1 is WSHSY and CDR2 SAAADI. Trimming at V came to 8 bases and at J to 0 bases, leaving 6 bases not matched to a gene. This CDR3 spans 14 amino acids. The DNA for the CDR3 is TGCGCCAGCGCAGGGGGACAGGACTCCTACGAGCAGTACTTC. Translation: CASAGGQDSYEQYF.

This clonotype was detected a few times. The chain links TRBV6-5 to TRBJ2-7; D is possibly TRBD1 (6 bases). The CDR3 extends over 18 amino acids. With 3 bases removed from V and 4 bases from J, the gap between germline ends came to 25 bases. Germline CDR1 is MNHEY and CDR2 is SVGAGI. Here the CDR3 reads CASSYAQGTGPRGYEQYF. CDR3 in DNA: TGTGCCAGCAGTTATGCACAGGGAACGGGACCCCGAGGGTACGAGCAGTACTTC.

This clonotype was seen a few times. This CDR3 reads CASSSTGQYYEQYF. CDR3 DNA: TGTGCCAGCAGCTCCACAGGACAGTACTACGAGCAGTACTTC. The V call is TRBV11-2, the J call TRBJ2-7; D might be TRBD1 (6 bases). Germline loops: CDR1 SGHAT, CDR2 FQNNGV. V lost 4 bases to trimming and J lost 3 bases, with 13 bases between them. The CDR3 spans 14 residues.

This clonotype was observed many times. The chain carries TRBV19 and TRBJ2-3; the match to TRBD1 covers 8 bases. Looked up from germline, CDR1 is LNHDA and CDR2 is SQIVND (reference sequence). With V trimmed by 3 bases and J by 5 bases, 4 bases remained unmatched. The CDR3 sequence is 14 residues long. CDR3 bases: TGTGCCAGTAGTATCGGACAGGGTGGAGATACGCAGTATTTT. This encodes CASSIGQGGDTQYF.

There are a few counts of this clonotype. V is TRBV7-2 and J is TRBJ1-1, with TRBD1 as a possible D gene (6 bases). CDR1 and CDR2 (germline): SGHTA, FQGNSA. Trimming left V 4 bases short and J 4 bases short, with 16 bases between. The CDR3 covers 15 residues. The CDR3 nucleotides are TGTGCCAGCAGCTCCTACAGGGTCTGGGGCACTGAAGCTTTCTTT. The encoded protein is CASSSYRVWGTEAFF.

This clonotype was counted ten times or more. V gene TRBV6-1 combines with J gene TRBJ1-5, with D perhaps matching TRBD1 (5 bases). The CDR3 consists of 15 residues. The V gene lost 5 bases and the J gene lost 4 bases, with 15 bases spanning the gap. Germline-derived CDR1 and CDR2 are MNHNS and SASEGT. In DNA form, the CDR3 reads TGTGCCAGCAGTTTCAATGGGGGTTGGAATCAGCCCCAGCATTTT. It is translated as CASSFNGGWNQPQHF.

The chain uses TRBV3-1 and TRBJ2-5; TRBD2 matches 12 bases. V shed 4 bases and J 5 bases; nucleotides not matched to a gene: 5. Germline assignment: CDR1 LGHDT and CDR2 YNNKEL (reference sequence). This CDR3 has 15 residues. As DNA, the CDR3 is TGTGCCAGCAGCCCTAGGACTAGCGGGGCCGAGACCCAGTACTTC. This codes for CASSPRTSGAETQYF.

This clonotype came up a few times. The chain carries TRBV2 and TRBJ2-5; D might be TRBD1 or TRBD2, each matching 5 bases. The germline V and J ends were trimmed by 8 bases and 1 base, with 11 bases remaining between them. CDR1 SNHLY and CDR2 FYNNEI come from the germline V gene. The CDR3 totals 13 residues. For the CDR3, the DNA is TGTGCCAGCGTGTTTGGGGGCCAAGAGACCCAGTACTTC. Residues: CASVFGGQETQYF.

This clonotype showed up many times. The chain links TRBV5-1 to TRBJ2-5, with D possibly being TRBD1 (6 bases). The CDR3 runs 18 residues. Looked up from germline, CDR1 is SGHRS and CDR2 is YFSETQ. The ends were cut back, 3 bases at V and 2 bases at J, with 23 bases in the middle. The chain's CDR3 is CASSSGTLGIGPQETQYF. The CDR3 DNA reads TGCGCCAGCAGCTCCGGGACATTAGGAATAGGGCCACAAGAGACCCAGTACTTC. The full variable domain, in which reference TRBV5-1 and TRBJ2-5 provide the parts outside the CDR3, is KAGVTQTPRYLIKTRGQQVTLSCSPISGHRSVSWYQQTPGQGLQFLFEYFSETQRNKGNFPGRFSGRQFSNSRSEMNVSTLELGDSALYLCASSSGTLGIGPQETQYFGPGTRLLVL.